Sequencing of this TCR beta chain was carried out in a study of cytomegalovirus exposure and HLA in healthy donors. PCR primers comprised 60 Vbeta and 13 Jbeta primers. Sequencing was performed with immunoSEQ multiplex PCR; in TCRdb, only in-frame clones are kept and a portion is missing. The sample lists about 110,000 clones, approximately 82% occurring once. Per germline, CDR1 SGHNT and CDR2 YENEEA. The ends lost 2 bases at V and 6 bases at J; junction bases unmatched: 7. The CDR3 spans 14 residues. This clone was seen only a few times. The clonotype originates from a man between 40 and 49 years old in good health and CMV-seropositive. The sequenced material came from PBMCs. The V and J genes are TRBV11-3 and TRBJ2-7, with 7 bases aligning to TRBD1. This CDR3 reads CASSLLQGIGEQYF. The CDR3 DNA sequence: TGTGCCAGCAGCTTACTACAGGGGATTGGCGAGCAGTACTTC. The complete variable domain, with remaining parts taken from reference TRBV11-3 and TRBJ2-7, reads EAGVVQSPRYKIIEKKQPVAFWCNPISGHNTLYWYLQNLGQGPELLIRYENEEAVDDSQLPKDRFSAERLKGVDSTLKIQPAELGDSAVYLCASSLLQGIGEQYFGPGTRLTVT.